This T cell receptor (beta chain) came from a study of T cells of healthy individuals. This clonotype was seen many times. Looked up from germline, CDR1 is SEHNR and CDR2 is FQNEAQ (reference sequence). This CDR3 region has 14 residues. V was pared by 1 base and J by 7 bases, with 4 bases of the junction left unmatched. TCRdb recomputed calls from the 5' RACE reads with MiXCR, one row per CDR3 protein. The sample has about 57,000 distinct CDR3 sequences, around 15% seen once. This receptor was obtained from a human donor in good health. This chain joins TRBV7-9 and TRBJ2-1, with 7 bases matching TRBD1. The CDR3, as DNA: TGTGCCAGCAGCTTAGACGGACAGGTGAATGAGCAGTTCTTC. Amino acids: CASSLDGQVNEQFF.